Following are 7 T cell receptor beta chains from one sample sequenced in a study of blood T cell repertoires in COVID-19. TCRdb keeps only in-frame clones here, not all; method: immunoSEQ multiplex PCR. The table includes roughly 110,000 clones, roughly 76% detected once. The sample comprised peripheral blood. The source of these receptors is a human donor in a cohort sampled during active COVID-19.

The rearrangement links TRBV2 to TRBJ2-7, with 7 positions matching TRBD1. Germline V lookup: CDR1 SNHLY, CDR2 FYNNEI. Trimming at V came to 4 bases and at J to 1 base, leaving 4 bases not matched to a gene. CDR3 length equals 14 residues. CDR3 sequence reads: CASSAEQGSYEQYF. The CDR3 DNA reads as TGTGCCAGCAGTGCGGAACAGGGGTCCTACGAGCAGTACTTC.

The V and J genes are TRBV5-8 and TRBJ2-1; 7 bases are a match to TRBD1. Per germline, CDR1 SGHTS and CDR2 YDEGEE. V lost 0 bases to trimming and J lost 8 bases; unmatched junction nucleotides: 8. The CDR3 has 15 residues. CDR3 sequence reads: CASSLAKGAPHEQFF. CDR3 DNA: TGTGCCAGCAGCTTGGCGAAGGGGGCGCCGCATGAGCAGTTCTTC.

The gene calls are TRBV6-6 and TRBJ1-3; D not resolved. The CDR3 spans 15 residues. Germline V gene lookup returns CDR1 MNHNY and CDR2 SVGAGI (reference sequence). Trimming shortened V by 3 bases and J by 4 bases, and 13 bases separated the two germline ends. The DNA of the CDR3 is TGTGCCAGCAGTTATATCCCCACGGGGGGAAACACCATATATTTT. Encoded protein: CASSYIPTGGNTIYF.

The CDR3 spells CASSLEHRSLVTEAFF. In DNA form, the CDR3 reads TGTGCCAGCAGCTTAGAGCACAGAAGTTTGGTAACTGAAGCTTTCTTT. The J gene is TRBJ1-1, the V gene TRBV7-8; D is ambiguous. In germline, CDR1 is SGHVS, CDR2 FQNEAQ. The germline V and J ends were trimmed by 1 base and 5 bases, with 17 bases remaining between them. This CDR3 contains 16 residues.

This clone was found once. This chain joins TRBV19 and TRBJ1-2; TRBD1 might be the D (6 bases). Germline V gives CDR1 LNHDA, CDR2 SQIVND (reference sequence). Deletions cut 5 bases from V and 6 bases from J, with 10 bases between. The CDR3 is 12 residues long. CDR3 sequence: CASSVDRHGYTF. In DNA form, the CDR3 reads TGTGCCAGTAGTGTGGACAGACATGGCTACACCTTC.

This clone has only a few counts. The genes are TRBV7-2 and TRBJ1-5; 8 bases fit TRBD1. Trimming took 5 bases from V and 6 from J; bases not matched to a gene: 3. Per the germline V gene, CDR1 is SGHTA and CDR2 is FQGNSA. This CDR3 is built from 13 residues. The CDR3 coding sequence is TGTGCCAGCAGCCGCGACAGGGGTCAGCCCCAGCATTTT. Translation gives CASSRDRGQPQHF.

The chain employs TRBV25-1 and TRBJ1-1, with D unresolved. This CDR3 is 11 amino acids long. Deletions cut 6 bases from V and 10 bases from J, with 12 bases between. Germline-derived CDR1 and CDR2 are MGHDK and SYGVNS. This CDR3 is CASRKPGGAFF. The CDR3 DNA reads TGTGCCAGCAGGAAGCCGGGAGGAGCTTTCTTT.